The 21 T cell receptor beta chains reported below all come from one sample, sequenced in a study of shared clonotypes between healthy human individuals. This table comes from immunoSEQ multiplex PCR, and its TCRdb copy is limited to in-frame clones, with some not included. This sample has some 2,500,000 clones; roughly 92% occur once, and the top ten carry 0.3% to 0.4%. The sequenced material came from naive CD4+ T cells from PBMCs. Subset in this sample: CD45RA+ positively selected. Receptors originate from a young man in good health. Some clones in this sample may be carry-over from other donors' samples.

About this clone: The junction departs from the called germline gene at one end, perhaps through a read error. The chain links TRBV2 to TRBJ2-7, with 9 bases aligning to TRBD2. This CDR3 region has 15 residues. Looked up from germline, CDR1 is SNHLY and CDR2 is FYNNEI. The CDR3 region is CASSGPTSGAYGQYF. The CDR3 region has the DNA TGTGCCAGCAGTGGGCCGACTAGCGGAGCCTACGGGCAGTACTTC.

This clone was counted a single time. The V gene is TRBV5-4, the J gene TRBJ2-5; possible D gene TRBD2, 6 bases. The germline CDR1 and CDR2 sequences are SGHNT and YYREEE (reference sequence). This CDR3 spans 15 amino acids. The V end was cut by 4 bases, the J end by 5 bases, with 18 bases between. The CDR3 DNA reads as TGTGCCAGCAGCGCCCCGACTAGGGAGCGGGAGACCCAGTACTTC. Translating gives CASSAPTRERETQYF.

The chain combines TRBV5-4 with TRBJ1-2; a weak D match, TRBD1 (6 bases). The CDR3 totals 14 residues. In germline, CDR1 is SGHNT, CDR2 YYREEE (reference sequence). V was trimmed by 0 bases and J by 7 bases, leaving 13 bases between them. DNA for the CDR3: TGTGCCAGCAGCTTGGAGGGTCAGGGGTTTGGCTACACCTTC. It translates to CASSLEGQGFGYTF.

V usage is TRBV2 and J usage is TRBJ2-3, with 7 positions matching TRBD2. Trimming took 2 bases from V and 5 from J; bases not matched to a gene: 10. The CDR3 is 16 amino acids. CDR1 is SNHLY, CDR2 FYNNEI, per germline. CDR3 loop: CASSEWEGLRGDTQYF. The CDR3 DNA sequence: TGTGCCAGCAGTGAATGGGAGGGCCTAAGGGGAGATACGCAGTATTTT.

The chain uses TRBV10-3 and TRBJ1-5; no reliable D call. Germline lookup yields CDR1 ENHRY and CDR2 SYGVKD. CDR3 length equals 13 residues. V was pared by 7 bases and J by 0 bases, with 7 bases between. CDR3 DNA sequence: TGTGCCATCACAGACGGTAGCAATCAGCCCCAGCATTTT. Its translation: CAITDGSNQPQHF.

The rearrangement uses TRBV7-8 and TRBJ1-2, with TRBD1 identical over 11 bases. V was clipped by 5 bases and J by 4 bases; unmatched bases: 3. This CDR3 has 14 amino acids. In germline, CDR1 is SGHVS, CDR2 FQNEAQ. The CDR3 spells CASSPGQGAYGYTF. Here the CDR3 DNA reads TGTGCCAGCAGCCCAGGACAGGGGGCCTATGGCTACACCTTC.

The chain has TRBV29-1 and TRBJ1-2; the D is unclear. The germline V gene has CDR1 SQVTM and CDR2 ANQGSEA. Trimming cost V 1 base and J 7 bases, with 13 bases left between them. This CDR3 contains 13 residues. The CDR3 region is CSVEGSLGLGYTF. Here the CDR3 DNA reads TGCAGCGTTGAAGGCTCTCTCGGGCTTGGCTACACCTTC.

V usage is TRBV14 and J usage is TRBJ1-5; 10 bases fit TRBD1. CDR1 is SGHDN and CDR2 is FVKESK in the germline V gene. The CDR3 sequence is 18 residues long. The junction had 6 bases not matched to a gene; V was cut back by 0 bases and J by 1 base. The DNA of the CDR3 is TGTGCCAGCAGCCAAGATTCGGGACAGGGGAACAGCAATCAGCCCCAGCATTTT. Protein sequence: CASSQDSGQGNSNQPQHF.

The chain couples TRBV19 to TRBJ1-3; D may be TRBD1 (5 bases). CDR3 length: 14 residues. The V end was cut by 4 bases, the J end by 3 bases, with 10 bases between. CDR1 is LNHDA and CDR2 is SQIVND in the germline V gene (reference sequence). The CDR3 DNA reads as TGTGCCAGTAGTACCGGGGGACTTGGAAACACCATATATTTT. Its translation: CASSTGGLGNTIYF.

This clone showed up just a few times. This sequence joins TRBV6-5 and TRBJ1-2; no firm D call. V was shortened by 4 bases and J by 4 bases, with 10 bases between the two germline ends. From germline, CDR1 is MNHEY and CDR2 SVGAGI. This CDR3 spans 13 amino acids. CDR3 sequence (DNA): TGTGCCAGCAGTTCGCCAGAACGCTATGGCTACACCTTC. Translation gives CASSSPERYGYTF.

The rearrangement uses TRBV29-1 and TRBJ2-7; TRBD2 matches at 9 bases. Germline CDR1 is SQVTM and CDR2 is ANQGSEA. The ends lost 3 bases at V and 5 bases at J; junction bases unmatched: 14. The CDR3 is 16 amino acids. The CDR3 region has the DNA TGCAGCGTTGATGCCCCATGGCGGGAGGGCCGCGACGAGCAGTACTTC. Its protein product is CSVDAPWREGRDEQYF.

The chain combines TRBV6-6 with TRBJ2-1; unclear D gene. V lost 4 bases and J 0 bases, leaving 10 bases between the germline ends. This CDR3 comprises 15 residues. Germline V lookup: CDR1 MNHNY, CDR2 SVGAGI (reference sequence). For the CDR3, the DNA is TGTGCCAGCAGTTGGACGCCGAGCTCCTACAATGAGCAGTTCTTC. This translates into CASSWTPSSYNEQFF.

The CDR3 here is CASRYGEDTEAFF. CDR3 DNA sequence: TGCGCCAGCAGATACGGGGAGGACACTGAAGCTTTCTTT. The chain couples TRBV5-1 to TRBJ1-1; unclear D gene. Between the trimmed V and J ends, which lost 5 bases and 3 bases, there was a span of 11 bases. Germline CDR1 is SGHRS and CDR2 is YFSETQ. CDR3 length equals 13 residues.

Details on this clone: This sample also contains other DNA sequences that code for the same CDR3. CDR3 in DNA: TGCGCCAGCAGCCTCGACAGGAGAGAGACCCAGTACTTC. It encodes CASSLDRRETQYF. The V and J genes are TRBV5-1 and TRBJ2-5; the D gene is possibly TRBD1 (6 bases). The CDR3 length is 13 residues. Per germline, CDR1 SGHRS and CDR2 YFSETQ. V lost 4 bases to trimming and J lost 4 bases, with 11 bases between them.

This chain uses TRBV5-1 with TRBJ2-2; perhaps TRBD2 as D (6 bases). V was pared by 5 bases and J by 0 bases, with 14 bases between. Germline V gives CDR1 SGHRS, CDR2 YFSETQ. The CDR3 length is 16 residues. CDR3 residues: CASRVSGIANTGELFF. In DNA, the CDR3 is TGCGCCAGCAGAGTTAGCGGAATCGCGAACACCGGGGAGCTGTTTTTT. The whole variable domain, filled in from reference TRBV5-1 and TRBJ2-2, reads KAGVTQTPRYLIKTRGQQVTLSCSPISGHRSVSWYQQTPGQGLQFLFEYFSETQRNKGNFPGRFSGRQFSNSRSEMNVSTLELGDSALYLCASRVSGIANTGELFFGEGSRLTVL.

The gene calls are TRBV5-1 and TRBJ2-3; D is unclear. The CDR3 totals 13 residues. The V end lost 0 bases, the J end lost 6 bases, and 8 bases lay between the germline ends. Germline loops: CDR1 SGHRS, CDR2 YFSETQ. In DNA form, the CDR3 reads TGCGCCAGCAGCTTGGATCTGGAGGATACGCAGTATTTT. This gives the protein CASSLDLEDTQYF. The full variable domain, rest sourced from reference TRBV5-1 and TRBJ2-3, is KAGVTQTPRYLIKTRGQQVTLSCSPISGHRSVSWYQQTPGQGLQFLFEYFSETQRNKGNFPGRFSGRQFSNSRSEMNVSTLELGDSALYLCASSLDLEDTQYFGPGTRLTVL.

The CDR3 sequence is CAWSGTGLSSYNSPLHF. CDR3 nucleotide sequence: TGTGCCTGGAGTGGGACGGGGCTTAGCTCCTATAATTCACCCCTCCACTTT. This sequence joins TRBV30 and TRBJ1-6, with TRBD1 as a possible D gene (5 bases). This CDR3 has 17 residues. V was trimmed by 1 base and J by 0 bases, leaving 13 bases between them. The V gene's germline CDR1 is GTSNPN and CDR2 SVGIG (reference sequence).

This chain joins TRBV6-1 and TRBJ2-7; the D call may be TRBD1 or TRBD2 (6 bases each). The germline V gene encodes CDR1 MNHNS and CDR2 SASEGT. The CDR3 is 13 amino acids. Between the trimmed V and J ends, which lost 5 bases and 3 bases, there was a span of 11 bases. The CDR3 reads CASSLRDNYEQYF. CDR3 nucleotides: TGTGCCAGCAGTCTGCGGGACAACTACGAGCAGTACTTC.

This chain links TRBV19 with TRBJ1-4, with D perhaps TRBD1 (5 bases). V lost 5 bases and J 4 bases, leaving 11 bases between the germline ends. The CDR3 is 14 residues long. Per the germline V gene, CDR1 is LNHDA and CDR2 is SQIVND (reference sequence). CDR3 in amino acids: CASSDSRLNEKLFF. CDR3 DNA: TGTGCCAGTAGTGACAGCCGACTTAATGAAAAACTGTTTTTT.

This rearrangement joins TRBV7-2 to TRBJ2-1; TRBD2 agrees at 9 bases. The V and J ends lost 5 bases and 2 bases, in that order; junction bases with no gene match: 4. Germline lookup yields CDR1 SGHTA and CDR2 FQGNSA. CDR3 length equals 15 residues. CDR3: CASSGAGGTYNEQFF. CDR3 nucleotides: TGTGCCAGCAGCGGGGCGGGAGGGACCTACAATGAGCAGTTCTTC.

The gene calls are TRBV28 and TRBJ1-1, with D perhaps TRBD1 (5 bases). Germline values: CDR1 MDHEN, CDR2 SYDVKM. This CDR3 comprises 17 residues. Trimming left V 2 bases short and J 11 bases short, with 27 bases between. DNA for the CDR3: TGTGCCAGCAGTTTACATATACCCCTCGACTGGACAAGATGGGCTTTCTTT. Translating gives CASSLHIPLDWTRWAFF. The full variable domain, completed using reference TRBV28 and TRBJ1-1, is DVKVTQSSRYLVKRTGEKVFLECVQDMDHENMFWYRQDPGLGLRLIYFSYDVKMKEKGDIPEGYSVSREKKERFSLILESASTNQTSMYLCASSLHIPLDWTRWAFFGQGTRLTVV.